The rows below give T cell receptor beta chains drawn from one sample of a study of cytomegalovirus exposure and HLA in healthy donors. Libraries were prepared by immunoSEQ multiplex PCR; TCRdb keeps only in-frame clonotypes and omits some of them. The sample yields over 200,000 clones, about nine tenths seen once. Sequenced: PBMCs. These receptors were taken from a woman between 18 and 29 years old in good health and CMV-seropositive. Each CDR3 is given with its conserved first and last residue. D genes are given only for firm matches. Only part of the rows carry a size: once, few, many, or a class if the clone is expanded.

TRBV6-5,.,.,TRBJ1-1,TGTGCCAGCAGAACAGGACAAGGAGAGGCTGAAGCTTTCTTT,CASRTGQGEAEAFF
TRBV7-9,.,TRBD2,TRBJ2-7,TGTGCCAGCAGCCCCTTGCGACTAGCGGACAGCTCCTACGAGCAGTACTTC,CASSPLRLADSSYEQYF
TRBV7-8,.,.,TRBJ1-1,TGTGCCAGCAGCTTATTTGGGGCTATGAACACTGAAGCTTTCTTT,CASSLFGAMNTEAFF
TRBV27,once,.,TRBJ2-1,TGTGCCAGCAGTGCCGTCAGGGATCTCTACAATGAGCAGTTCTTC,CASSAVRDLYNEQFF
TRBV10-3,.,TRBD1,TRBJ2-6,TGTGCCATCAGTGCTATAGGGGGCCCCTCTGGGGCCAACGTCCTGACTTTC,CAISAIGGPSGANVLTF
TRBV7-8,few,.,TRBJ2-3,TGTGCCAGCAGCTTAGCGGGAGAGAGATCAGATACGCAGTATTTT,CASSLAGERSDTQYF
TRBV14,.,.,TRBJ1-1,TGTGCCAGCAGCCAGGCGACCGGCGGTGAAGCTTTCTTT,CASSQATGGEAFF
TRBV7-9,.,.,TRBJ1-2,TGTGCCAGCAGTCGGAGCAGTTCTAACTATGGCTACACCTTC,CASSRSSSNYGYTF
TRBV29-1,.,TRBD1,TRBJ1-4,TGCAGCGTTATAAGGACAGGGACGGGAGAAAAACTGTTTTTT,CSVIRTGTGEKLFF
TRBV27,.,.,TRBJ1-2,TGTGCCAGCAGTTGGGGAGGGGGTAACTATGGCTACACCTTC,CASSWGGGNYGYTF
TRBV28,.,.,TRBJ1-3,TGTGCCAGCAGTTTACTAGTGTCAAGGTCGATGGGAAACACCATATATTTT,CASSLLVSRSMGNTIYF
TRBV29-1,few,.,TRBJ1-1,TGCAGCGTTGTCCCTCAGGGTACTGAAGCTTTCTTT,CSVVPQGTEAFF
TRBV5-1,.,TRBD1,TRBJ1-4,TGCGCCAGCACCCTGGACAGGGGGAGAAATGAAAAACTGTTTTTT,CASTLDRGRNEKLFF
TRBV28,.,TRBD2,TRBJ2-1,TGTGCCAGCAGTTTGATGCGGGAGGGGGACGAGCAGTTCTTC,CASSLMREGDEQFF
TRBV5-1,.,.,TRBJ2-1,TGCGCCAGCAGCCCAGGGACTTTTAATGAGCAGTTCTTC,CASSPGTFNEQFF
TRBV11-2,.,TRBD2,TRBJ2-7,TGTGCCAGCAGCTTTTTGAGTAGCGGGAGGAGCGAGCAGTACTTC,CASSFLSSGRSEQYF
TRBV5-1,.,TRBD1,TRBJ1-2,TGCGCCAGCAGCTTCACCCGGACAGGGGACTATGGCTACACCTTC,CASSFTRTGDYGYTF
TRBV6-1,.,TRBD1,TRBJ1-2,TGTGCCAGCAGTCTAGCGACAGGGGAAGGCTACACCTTC,CASSLATGEGYTF
TRBV10-3,.,.,TRBJ2-4,TGTGCCACAGGGGACATCGGATCTGCCAAAAACATTCAGTACTTC,CATGDIGSAKNIQYF
TRBV9,once,.,TRBJ2-1,TGTGCCAGCAGCCCCCAGACAGCCTACAATGAGCAGTTCTTC,CASSPQTAYNEQFF
TRBV2,.,.,TRBJ2-3,TGTGCCAGCAGCCCTCTGCTAGACACAGATACGCAGTATTTT,CASSPLLDTDTQYF
TRBV19,.,TRBD1,TRBJ1-2,TGTGCCAGTAGTATAGATGACGGGGACAGGGATGACAATGGCTACACCTTC,CASSIDDGDRDDNGYTF
TRBV18,.,.,TRBJ1-1,TGTGCCAGCTCCCCAGGAGTCGGGGGGAACACTGAAGCTTTCTTT,CASSPGVGGNTEAFF
TRBV5-1,.,.,TRBJ1-1,TGCGCCAGCAGCTTGACCAGTCAGAACACTGAAGCTTTCTTT,CASSLTSQNTEAFF
TRBV27,.,TRBD1,TRBJ2-7,TGTGCCAGCAGTTCTCCACTCAGGGGGCACGAGCAGTACTTC,CASSSPLRGHEQYF
TRBV28,.,.,TRBJ1-4,TGTGCCAGCAGTTCCGAAGGGGGGGGCCCTCGGGGACTGTTTTTT,CASSSEGGGPRGLFF
TRBV30,.,TRBD2,TRBJ2-7,TGTGCCTGGAGTGTGCTTAAGGCGGGGGGCTACGAGCAGTACTTC,CAWSVLKAGGYEQYF
TRBV5-1,.,.,TRBJ2-7,TGCGCCAGCAGCTTGGGCGCGTCTTACGAGCAGTACTTC,CASSLGASYEQYF
TRBV28,.,.,TRBJ2-2,TGTGCCAGCAGTTGGACCGGGGCCGGGGAGCTGTTTTTT,CASSWTGAGELFF
TRBV6-5,.,.,TRBJ2-3,TGTGCCACCTTTCGAGGGATTACGTATTTT,CATFRGITYF
TRBV9,.,TRBD1,TRBJ1-1,TGTGCCAGCAGTGCAATGCAGGGGGCTGACACTGAAGCTTTCTTT,CASSAMQGADTEAFF
TRBV5-4,.,.,TRBJ2-3,TGTGCCAGCAGCTCTGGACTGATGCAGTATTTT,CASSSGLMQYF
TRBV5-4,.,TRBD1,TRBJ1-1,TGTGCCAGCAGCCCTGACAGGGACACTGAAGCTTTCTTT,CASSPDRDTEAFF
TRBV7-9,.,TRBD1,TRBJ1-5,TGTGCCAGCAGCTCCTCAGGGGGCCGGGATCAGCCCCAGCATTTT,CASSSSGGRDQPQHF
TRBV7-7,.,.,TRBJ2-1,TGTGCCAGCAGCTTAGACGTAGGGGGAAGCTCCTACAATGAGCAGTTCTTC,CASSLDVGGSSYNEQFF
TRBV5-1,.,.,TRBJ2-1,TGCGCCAGCAGCTCCGAGACTAGTCTTTCGGATGAGCAGTTCTTC,CASSSETSLSDEQFF
TRBV19,.,.,TRBJ2-7,TGTGCCAGTAGCCCCGAGACCGTTCCGGGACTCGGAATCTACGAGCAGTACTTC,CASSPETVPGLGIYEQYF
TRBV19,.,.,TRBJ1-2,TGTGCCAGTAGTCCTACCCCCAGGGTACCCTATGGCTACACCTTC,CASSPTPRVPYGYTF
TRBV4-1,.,TRBD2,TRBJ2-3,TGCGCCAGCAGCCAATCCCGCCAGCGGGAGCGGGGAGATACGCAGTATTTT,CASSQSRQRERGDTQYF
TRBV7-8,.,.,TRBJ2-2,TGTGCCACCAGGGGCAGGATTCAAAACACCGGGGAGCTGTTTTTT,CATRGRIQNTGELFF
TRBV5-1,.,.,TRBJ1-5,TGCGCCAGCAGCTTGGGCGGTTATGAGCAGCCCCAGCATTTT,CASSLGGYEQPQHF
TRBV6-1,.,.,TRBJ2-3,TGTGCCAGCAGTGAAGGGGCAGGCGGCACAGATACGCAGTATTTT,CASSEGAGGTDTQYF
TRBV27,.,TRBD1,TRBJ1-2,TGTGCCAGTTCGGACAGGGGAGCGGGAGGCTATGGCTACACCTTC,CASSDRGAGGYGYTF
TRBV27,.,.,TRBJ2-7,TGTGCCAGCAGTCCGTCAACCAGGGTCGCCTACGAGCAGTACTTC,CASSPSTRVAYEQYF
TRBV29-1,few,TRBD1,TRBJ2-3,TGCAGCGTTGAAGCACGGACAGGGCTGGGAGATACGCAGTATTTT,CSVEARTGLGDTQYF
TRBV25-1,.,.,TRBJ2-5,TGTGCCAGCAGTCGATTCTCGGGGGTTCAAGAGACCCAGTACTTC,CASSRFSGVQETQYF
TRBV7-3,.,TRBD2,TRBJ2-2,TGTGCCAGCAGCCACGGACTAGCGGGAGCTCCGGGGGAGCTGTTTTTT,CASSHGLAGAPGELFF
TRBV4-2,.,.,TRBJ2-1,TGTGCCAGCAACGAACTAGTTAACTCCTACAATGAGCAGTTCTTC,CASNELVNSYNEQFF
TRBV7-9,.,.,TRBJ1-2,TGTGCCAGCAGCTTAGGGATCCCCCCGAGGCGTGGCTACACCTTC,CASSLGIPPRRGYTF
TRBV19,.,.,TRBJ2-7,TGTGCCAGTAGTATAGATCCCGGGACTTTCTACGAGCAGTACTTC,CASSIDPGTFYEQYF
TRBV7-6,.,TRBD2,TRBJ2-3,TGTGCCAGCAGCTTAGCGGCTAGCGGGAGATTTAAGGATACGCAGTATTTT,CASSLAASGRFKDTQYF
TRBV5-6,once,TRBD1,TRBJ2-2,TGTGCCAGCAGCTCGCTAACAGGGGCCGGGGAGCTGTTTTTT,CASSSLTGAGELFF
TRBV2,.,TRBD2,TRBJ2-7,TGTGCCAGCAGTGGCGGGACTAGCTCCGAGCAGTACTTC,CASSGGTSSEQYF
TRBV9,.,TRBD1,TRBJ2-1,TGTGCCAGCAGCGTAGTGGGGACAGGGGTCAATGAGCAGTTCTTC,CASSVVGTGVNEQFF